Presented here are 10 T cell receptor beta chains from one specimen sequenced in a study of CD8 T cells in ankylosing spondylitis. TCRdb recomputed calls from the 5' RACE reads with MiXCR, one row per CDR3 protein. This sample yields 15,000 or so distinct CDR3 sequences, of which less than 9.5% are seen a single time; about a third belongs to the top ten. Specimen: blood. The receptors shown here come from a male donor with ankylosing spondylitis or in good health (not recorded which).

V usage is TRBV4-1 and J usage is TRBJ1-2; D is unresolved. The length of the CDR3 is 15 residues. V lost 1 base to trimming and J lost 4 bases, with 13 bases between them. Germline loops: CDR1 MGHRA, CDR2 YSYEKL. The chain's CDR3 is CASSQAGSSGYGYTF. DNA of the CDR3: TGCGCCAGCAGCCAAGCGGGCAGTTCGGGCTATGGCTACACCTTC.

This clonotype showed up many times. V gene TRBV4-3 combines with J gene TRBJ2-2, with TRBD2 matching 9 bases. The length of the CDR3 is 18 residues. The V gene end was trimmed by 0 bases and the J gene end by 0 bases; junction bases not matched to a gene: 5. The germline gives CDR1 LGHNA, CDR2 YSLEER. The CDR3 DNA sequence: TGCGCCAGCAGCCAAGAAGTTAGCGGGAGCGCGAACACCGGGGAGCTGTTTTTT. Translating gives CASSQEVSGSANTGELFF.

This clonotype was seen a handful of times. The chain couples TRBV15 to TRBJ2-1; D gene uncertain. Germline lookup yields CDR1 LNHNV and CDR2 YYDKDF (reference sequence). CDR3 size: 14 residues. V shed 0 bases and J shed 4 bases, with 7 bases lying between them. The CDR3 coding sequence is TGTGCCACCAGCAGAGATAACAGTTACAATGAGCAGTTCTTC. Amino acids: CATSRDNSYNEQFF.

This CDR3 is CATSTGSYNEQFF. The CDR3 DNA is TGTGCCACCTCGACAGGCTCCTACAATGAGCAGTTCTTC. The J gene is TRBJ2-1, the V gene TRBV12-3 or TRBV12-4, with a weak D call TRBD1 (6 bases). The CDR3 has 13 residues. The germline V and J ends were trimmed by 10 bases and 0 bases, with 10 bases remaining between them.

There are many counts of this clonotype. This chain joins TRBV3-1 and TRBJ1-4; the D gene is possibly TRBD1 (5 bases). Germline loops: CDR1 LGHDT, CDR2 YNNKEL (reference sequence). CDR3 length: 21 amino acids. The V and J ends lost 0 bases and 1 base respectively, with 24 bases between them. The CDR3 nucleotides are TGTGCCAGCAGCCAAGATCTGTGGGGCCGGGCAGGACCAATAACTAATGAAAAACTGTTTTTT. It codes for CASSQDLWGRAGPITNEKLFF.

This clonotype appeared many times. The rearrangement joins TRBV12-3 or TRBV12-4 to TRBJ2-7; unclear D gene. The CDR3 covers 12 residues. V dropped 5 bases and J dropped 5 bases, with 10 bases sitting between them. The CDR3 bases are TGTGCCAGCAGTGATCGGCGCAACGAGCAGTACGTC. The encoded protein is CASSDRRNEQYV.

This clonotype has ten or more counts. The V and J genes are TRBV28 and TRBJ2-1, with 12 bases that match TRBD1. Looked up from germline, CDR1 is MDHEN and CDR2 is SYDVKM. The CDR3 is made up of 17 amino acids. J was trimmed by 8 bases and V by 2 bases; bases with no gene match: 10. The CDR3 nucleotides read TGTGCCAGCAGTTTAGAATATTGGGGGACAGGGGGCCATGAGCAGTTCTTC. Protein sequence: CASSLEYWGTGGHEQFF.

The rearrangement uses TRBV29-1 and TRBJ2-7, with a possible D match to TRBD2 (6 bases). Germline CDR1 SQVTM, CDR2 ANQGSEA. V was cut by 7 bases and J by 2 bases, with 15 bases left in between. CDR3 length: 13 amino acids. CDR3 DNA sequence: TGCAGCGCCGGAGGGGACGCAGCCTACGAGCAGTACTTC. Encoded protein: CSAGGDAAYEQYF.

The chain recombines TRBV24-1 with TRBJ2-2; D possibly corresponds to TRBD1 (6 bases). Germline V gene lookup returns CDR1 KGHDR and CDR2 SFDVKD. The CDR3 runs to 15 residues. Trimming pared 0 bases from V and 6 bases from J, leaving 10 bases between. CDR3 loop: CATSDLQGLAGELFF. CDR3 nucleotides: TGTGCCACCAGTGATTTGCAGGGGTTGGCCGGGGAGCTGTTTTTT.

This clonotype was picked up many times. The V and J genes are TRBV7-9 and TRBJ2-1; D is unclear. The CDR3 is made up of 15 amino acids. Germline assignment: CDR1 SEHNR and CDR2 FQNEAQ (reference sequence). V lost 1 base and J 6 bases, leaving 13 bases between the germline ends. This CDR3 reads CASSLVNAGRNEQFF. The CDR3 DNA is TGTGCCAGCAGCTTAGTAAACGCTGGCCGCAATGAGCAGTTCTTC. Together with reference TRBV7-9 and TRBJ2-1, the CDR3 gives the full variable domain: DTGVSQNPRHKITKRGQNVTFRCDPISEHNRLYWYRQTLGQGPEFLTYFQNEAQLEKSRLLSDRFSAERPKGSFSTLEIQRTEQGDSAMYLCASSLVNAGRNEQFFGPGTRLTVL.